These 30 T cell receptor beta chains share one sample of origin, sequenced in a study of T cell repertoires in cytomegalovirus infection. Using its own MiXCR run on the reads, TCRdb lists one record per CDR3 protein. Of nearly 450,000 distinct CDR3 sequences listed, approximately 32% are singletons. The specimen was PBMCs. The receptors originated from a human donor in good health (CMV status not recorded). Some clones in this sample may be carry-over from other donors' samples.

To note about this clonotype: A much larger clonotype is one base distant, so this may be a read error. The chain links TRBV7-2 to TRBJ1-6; a possible D gene is TRBD1 (6 bases). In germline, CDR1 is SGHTA, CDR2 FQGNSA. The germline V and J ends were trimmed by 8 bases and 0 bases, with 14 bases remaining between them. This CDR3 has 16 residues. The CDR3 is CASRRKTGSYNSPLHF. In DNA form, the CDR3 reads TGTGCCAGCCGCCGTAAGACAGGCTCCTATAATTCACCCCTCCACTTT.

The chain employs TRBV4-1 and TRBJ2-2; TRBD1 matches 9 bases. Trimming took 4 bases from V and 6 from J; bases not matched to a gene: 3. This CDR3 has 14 amino acids. Germline loops: CDR1 MGHRA, CDR2 YSYEKL. CDR3 protein: CASSPRQGAGELFF. The CDR3 bases are TGCGCCAGCAGCCCAAGACAGGGGGCCGGGGAGCTGTTTTTT.

V is TRBV7-9 and J is TRBJ2-5; 9 bases match TRBD1. CDR1 is SEHNR, CDR2 FQNEAQ, per germline (reference sequence). V gave up 5 bases and J gave up 2 bases; unmatched junction bases: 6. CDR3 size: 15 residues. The CDR3 region has the DNA TGTGCCAGCAGCACACGTGGGACAGGGCAAGAGACCCAGTACTTC. This codes for CASSTRGTGQETQYF.

This clonotype was detected only a few times. The rearrangement uses TRBV19 and TRBJ1-2, with TRBD1 as a possible D gene (6 bases). Trimming removed 4 bases at V and 2 bases at J, with 11 bases between. Germline loops: CDR1 LNHDA, CDR2 SQIVND (reference sequence). The length of the CDR3 is 14 residues. The chain's CDR3 is CASSRDRQNYGYTF. CDR3 coding DNA: TGTGCCAGTAGTAGAGACAGGCAAAACTATGGCTACACCTTC.

This clonotype was found a few times. The chain recombines TRBV6-5 with TRBJ2-7; D is uncertain. Germline-derived CDR1 and CDR2 are MNHEY and SVGAGI. V lost 0 bases to trimming and J lost 0 bases, with 9 bases between them. The CDR3 spans 15 residues. In nucleotides, the CDR3 is TGTGCCAGCAGTTACTCGGGCGGCAGCTCCTACGAGCAGTACTTC. Its translation: CASSYSGGSSYEQYF.

The rearrangement joins TRBV27 to TRBJ2-3; possibly TRBD2 for D (6 bases). Trimming removed 2 bases from V and 3 bases from J, with 12 bases in between. CDR1 is MNHEY and CDR2 is SMNVEV in the germline V gene (reference sequence). The CDR3 is 15 residues long. The CDR3: CASSLRWGVTDTQYF. In DNA form, the CDR3 reads TGTGCCAGCAGTTTAAGGTGGGGGGTAACAGATACGCAGTATTTT.

This clonotype was found a few times. The rearrangement joins TRBV4-3 to TRBJ1-4; 7 nucleotides match TRBD1. CDR3 length: 16 residues. With 5 bases clipped from V and 4 bases from J, the junction kept 10 bases outside the gene matches. Germline-derived CDR1 and CDR2 are LGHNA and YSLEER. DNA of the CDR3: TGCGCCAGCAGCGACCACCCGACAGGGAATAATGAAAAACTGTTTTTT. Translating it yields CASSDHPTGNNEKLFF.

A remark on this clonotype: It may be a read error: a sequence one base away is much more abundant. The final CDR3 position lacks the conserved phenylalanine or tryptophan, pointing to a likely read error. The chain employs TRBV6-8 and TRBJ2-3, with D possibly TRBD2 on 6 matching bases. The CDR3 is 17 amino acids. CDR1 MNHGY and CDR2 SAAAGT come from the germline V gene. V was trimmed by 2 bases and J by 2 bases, leaving 17 bases between them. The CDR3 sequence is CASSYGGRLGLTDTQYL. The DNA of the CDR3 is TGTGCCAGCAGTTACGGCGGTAGACTAGGGCTCACAGATACGCAGTATCTT.

V is TRBV6-5 and J is TRBJ1-5, with D perhaps TRBD1 (5 bases). The V end lost 6 bases, the J end lost 3 bases, and 15 bases lay between the germline ends. Germline V lookup: CDR1 MNHEY, CDR2 SVGAGI. CDR3 length equals 15 residues. The CDR3 sequence: CASRDSGKDNQPQHF. Here the CDR3 DNA reads TGTGCCAGCAGAGACTCAGGGAAGGACAATCAGCCCCAGCATTTT.

Ten or more counts support this clonotype. The rearrangement uses TRBV20-1 and TRBJ2-5; D might be TRBD1 or TRBD2, each matching 5 bases. V was clipped by 0 bases and J by 5 bases, with 7 bases between them. CDR3 size: 12 residues. The germline CDR1 and CDR2 sequences are DFQATT and SNEGSKA (reference sequence). The DNA for the CDR3 is TGCAGTGCTAGAGATTGGGGGGAGACCCAGTACTTC. Protein sequence: CSARDWGETQYF.

The gene calls are TRBV5-1 and TRBJ2-3; D remains ambiguous. Germline V gene data show CDR1 as SGHRS and CDR2 as YFSETQ. V shed 4 bases and J shed 0 bases, with 12 bases lying between them. CDR3 length: 15 amino acids. This chain's CDR3 is CASSTSPISTDTQYF. DNA of the CDR3: TGCGCCAGCAGCACTTCACCGATTAGCACAGATACGCAGTATTTT.

This clonotype was seen many times. The chain recombines TRBV19 with TRBJ2-1; 12 bases agree with TRBD1. The CDR3 has 16 amino acids. After removal of 7 bases from V and 7 bases from J, the junction contained 11 bases not matched to a gene. The germline CDR1 and CDR2 sequences are LNHDA and SQIVND (reference sequence). Here the CDR3 reads CASKHLGQGAQNEQFF. In nucleotides, the CDR3 is TGTGCCAGTAAACATTTGGGACAGGGGGCGCAGAATGAGCAGTTCTTC.

This clonotype has just a few counts. This rearrangement joins TRBV3-1 to TRBJ2-1; the D call may be TRBD1 or TRBD2 (6 bases each). V lost 4 bases and J 2 bases, leaving 15 bases between the germline ends. Germline-derived CDR1 and CDR2 are LGHDT and YNNKEL (reference sequence). The CDR3 runs 16 residues. Written as DNA, the CDR3 is TGTGCCAGCAGCCCAAGACCCGGGGGCACCTACAATGAGCAGTTCTTC. It specifies CASSPRPGGTYNEQFF.

There are a few counts of this clonotype. This chain connects TRBV12-3 or TRBV12-4 to TRBJ1-2, with D hard to call. Trimming shortened V by 5 bases and J by 8 bases, and 18 bases separated the two germline ends. The CDR3 consists of 14 residues. CDR3: CASSPLGPLWGYTF. CDR3 coding DNA: TGTGCCAGCAGTCCCCTTGGGCCCCTCTGGGGCTACACCTTC.

For this clonotype: A much larger clone lies a single base off, so this may be a read error. V is TRBV7-6 and J is TRBJ2-6; tentatively, D is TRBD1 (6 bases). Germline V gene sequence: CDR1 SGHVS, CDR2 FNYEAQ. V lost 3 bases and J 1 base, leaving 16 bases between the germline ends. The CDR3 consists of 18 residues. The CDR3, as DNA: TGTGCCAGCAGCTTCGAACCACAGGGATCGTCTGGGGCCAACGTCCTGACTTTC. Translating it yields CASSFEPQGSSGANVLTF.

Only a few counts were recorded for this clonotype. V usage is TRBV6-1 and J usage is TRBJ2-2, with 7 bases aligning to TRBD2. Germline V gene lookup returns CDR1 MNHNS and CDR2 SASEGT. This CDR3 region has 15 residues. J lost 2 bases, V lost 5 bases, and 5 bases had no gene match. This CDR3 is CASSLSGTNTGELFF. CDR3 in DNA: TGTGCCAGCAGTCTAAGCGGGACCAACACCGGGGAGCTGTTTTTT.

The sample holds many counts of this clonotype. The V call is TRBV7-3, the J call TRBJ2-1; D possibly corresponds to TRBD1 (6 bases). V lost 5 bases and J lost 9, with 11 bases in between. The V gene's germline CDR1 is SGHTA and CDR2 FQGTGA. The CDR3 sequence is 12 residues long. CDR3 loop: CASSQRGTEQFF. DNA for the CDR3: TGTGCCAGCAGCCAGAGGGGGACTGAGCAGTTCTTC.

This clonotype was counted at least ten times. The V and J genes are TRBV7-8 and TRBJ1-1; D may be TRBD1 (6 bases). The CDR3 has 14 amino acids. Trimming cost V 5 bases and J 1 base, with 11 bases left between them. Germline V CDR1 and CDR2: SGHVS, FQNEAQ. The CDR3 DNA reads TGTGCCAGCAGCCCTAGGGGGAGGAACACTGAAGCTTTCTTT. It translates to CASSPRGRNTEAFF.

This clonotype has just a few counts. The chain has TRBV10-3 and TRBJ2-7, with 8 bases matching TRBD2. The germline V gene has CDR1 ENHRY and CDR2 SYGVKD. V lost 0 bases, J lost 4 bases, and 5 bases stayed unmatched. The CDR3 consists of 15 residues. CDR3 in amino acids: CAISESSGGGYEQYF. DNA for the CDR3: TGTGCCATCAGTGAGTCATCGGGCGGGGGGTACGAGCAGTACTTC.

V usage is TRBV28 and J usage is TRBJ2-7; weak D call: TRBD2 (5 bases). This CDR3 has 14 amino acids. V lost 5 bases to trimming and J lost 5 bases, with 16 bases between them. Per germline, CDR1 MDHEN and CDR2 SYDVKM. CDR3 in DNA: TGTGCCAGCAGTCCTCCGAGAGGGATCCACGAGCAGTACTTC. It is translated as CASSPPRGIHEQYF. Variable domain in full (rest from reference TRBV28 and TRBJ2-7): DVKVTQSSRYLVKRTGEKVFLECVQDMDHENMFWYRQDPGLGLRLIYFSYDVKMKEKGDIPEGYSVSREKKERFSLILESASTNQTSMYLCASSPPRGIHEQYFGPGTRLTVT.

This clonotype has just a few counts. The chain combines TRBV4-3 with TRBJ1-2; D may be TRBD1 (5 bases). The CDR3 length is 15 residues. CDR1 is LGHNA and CDR2 is YSLEER in the germline V gene. Between the trimmed V and J ends, which lost 0 bases and 2 bases, there was a span of 10 bases. The CDR3 is CASSQEGVANYGYTF. CDR3 nucleotide sequence: TGCGCCAGCAGCCAAGAGGGGGTTGCGAACTATGGCTACACCTTC.

V and J are TRBV28 and TRBJ1-4; 8 bases fit TRBD1. The CDR3 is 14 residues long. V trimming: 6 bases; J trimming: 4 bases; junction bases outside the gene matches: 4. Germline values: CDR1 MDHEN, CDR2 SYDVKM. The CDR3 loop is CASSEQGGNEKLFF. The DNA for the CDR3 is TGTGCCAGCAGCGAACAGGGGGGTAATGAAAAACTGTTTTTT.

The chain has TRBV10-3 and TRBJ2-7; TRBD1 agrees at 9 bases. The CDR3 contains 16 residues. Germline trimming cut 3 bases from V and 4 bases from J; bases unmatched to any gene: 10. Germline V gene data show CDR1 as ENHRY and CDR2 as SYGVKD. The CDR3: CAISDYYRDRVYEQYF. The CDR3 DNA reads TGTGCCATCAGTGACTATTACCGGGACAGGGTTTACGAGCAGTACTTC.

This clonotype appeared a few times. The V and J genes are TRBV6-2 or TRBV6-3 and TRBJ1-4; D ambiguous. Germline V CDR1 and CDR2: MNHEY, SVGEGT. The CDR3 has 14 residues. V shed 5 bases and J shed 6 bases, with 13 bases lying between them. CDR3 residues: CASSRAGRDEKLFF. CDR3 nucleotide sequence: TGTGCCAGCAGTCGCGCAGGAAGGGATGAAAAACTGTTTTTT.

This clonotype qualifies as medium-sized. The gene calls are TRBV7-9 and TRBJ2-1, with D maybe TRBD2 (5 bases). Trimming took 5 bases from V and 0 from J, leaving 11 bases between them. The germline CDR1 and CDR2 sequences are SEHNR and FQNEAQ (reference sequence). The CDR3 covers 15 residues. Here the CDR3 DNA reads TGTGCCAGCAGCACGGACTCCAGCTCCTACAATGAGCAGTTCTTC. Amino acid sequence: CASSTDSSSYNEQFF.

This clonotype was detected only a few times. This rearrangement joins TRBV4-1 to TRBJ1-2; weak D call: TRBD1 (6 bases). Germline assignment: CDR1 MGHRA and CDR2 YSYEKL. The CDR3 totals 16 residues. V lost 4 bases and J 0 bases, leaving 15 bases between the germline ends. The CDR3 reads CASSPPVWGPNYGYTF. CDR3 sequence (DNA): TGCGCCAGCAGCCCACCCGTATGGGGGCCTAACTATGGCTACACCTTC.

As for this clonotype: A junction end diverges from the germline sequence, so it may reflect a read error. The rearrangement uses TRBV7-9 and TRBJ2-7; 8 nucleotides agree with TRBD1. Germline V CDR1 and CDR2: SEHNR, FQNEAQ (reference sequence). The length of the CDR3 is 15 residues. This chain's CDR3 is CASSLGRDRPHEPYF. CDR3 sequence (DNA): TGTGCCAGTAGCTTAGGCCGGGACAGGCCCCACGAGCCGTACTTC.

V gene TRBV18 combines with J gene TRBJ2-1; perhaps D is TRBD1 or TRBD2 (6 bases each). There are 13 residues in the CDR3. Germline V gives CDR1 KGHSH, CDR2 LQKENI. V lost 8 bases, J lost 8 bases, and 16 bases lay in between. The CDR3 DNA reads TGTGCCAGCGCCACCCCGGGGGCGGATGAGCAGTTCTTC. Translation gives CASATPGADEQFF.

This clonotype has at least ten counts. The chain employs TRBV7-6 and TRBJ2-3; the match to TRBD2 covers 8 bases. The CDR3 has 13 amino acids. CDR1 and CDR2 from the germline V gene are SGHVS and FNYEAQ. J lost 9 bases, V lost 2 bases, and 4 bases had no gene match. The CDR3 spells CASSLNQRGTQYF. The CDR3 DNA follows: TGTGCCAGCAGCTTAAATCAGCGGGGGACGCAGTATTTT.

In DNA form, the CDR3 reads TGTGCCAGCAGTTACAAAGGACAGGGCTATAATGAAAAACTGTTTTTT. This gives the protein CASSYKGQGYNEKLFF. The rearrangement uses TRBV6-6 and TRBJ1-4, with TRBD1 identical over 8 bases. V lost 2 bases to trimming and J lost 4 bases; unmatched junction nucleotides: 6. The CDR3 loop spans 16 amino acids. Germline CDR1 reads MNHNY; CDR2 reads SVGAGI (reference sequence).